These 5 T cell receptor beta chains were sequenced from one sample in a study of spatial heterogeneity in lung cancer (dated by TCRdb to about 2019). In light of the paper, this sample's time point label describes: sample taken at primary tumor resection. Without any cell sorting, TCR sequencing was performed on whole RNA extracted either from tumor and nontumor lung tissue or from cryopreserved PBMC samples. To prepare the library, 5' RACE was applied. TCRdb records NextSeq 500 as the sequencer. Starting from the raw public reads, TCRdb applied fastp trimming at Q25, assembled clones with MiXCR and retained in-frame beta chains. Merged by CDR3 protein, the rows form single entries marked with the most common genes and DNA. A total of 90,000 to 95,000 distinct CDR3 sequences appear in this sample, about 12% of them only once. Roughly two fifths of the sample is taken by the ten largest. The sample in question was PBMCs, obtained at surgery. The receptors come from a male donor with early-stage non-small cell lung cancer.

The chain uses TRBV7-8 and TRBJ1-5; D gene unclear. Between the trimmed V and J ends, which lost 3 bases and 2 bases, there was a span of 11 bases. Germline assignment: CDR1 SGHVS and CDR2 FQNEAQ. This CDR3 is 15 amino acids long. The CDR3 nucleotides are TGTGCCAGCAGCTTGCCCAGCGGGGGCAATCAGCCCCAGCATTTT. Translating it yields CASSLPSGGNQPQHF.

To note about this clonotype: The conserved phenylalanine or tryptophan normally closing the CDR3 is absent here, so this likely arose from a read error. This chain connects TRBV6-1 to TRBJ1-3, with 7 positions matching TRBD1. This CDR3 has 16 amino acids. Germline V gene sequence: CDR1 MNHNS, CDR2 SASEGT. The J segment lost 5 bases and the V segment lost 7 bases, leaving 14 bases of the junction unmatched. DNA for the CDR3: TGTGCCAGCAACCCAAATTCGGGACAGATAAGAAACACCATATATTAT. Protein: CASNPNSGQIRNTIYY.

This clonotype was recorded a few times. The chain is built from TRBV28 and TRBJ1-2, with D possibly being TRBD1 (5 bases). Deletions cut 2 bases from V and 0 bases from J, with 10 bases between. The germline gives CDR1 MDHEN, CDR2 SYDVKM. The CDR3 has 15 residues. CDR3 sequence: CASSLGQGPNYGYTF. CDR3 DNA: TGTGCCAGCAGTTTAGGGCAGGGCCCTAACTATGGCTACACCTTC.

The CDR3 DNA reads TGTGCCAGCAGTTACCGGGGGACAGTCAATCAGCCCCAGCATTTT. Its protein is CASSYRGTVNQPQHF. V usage is TRBV6-2 or TRBV6-3 and J usage is TRBJ1-5, with 7 bases that match TRBD1. CDR1 and CDR2 from the germline V gene are MNHEY and SVGEGT. The V gene end was trimmed by 2 bases and the J gene end by 3 bases; junction bases not matched to a gene: 4. The CDR3 covers 15 residues.

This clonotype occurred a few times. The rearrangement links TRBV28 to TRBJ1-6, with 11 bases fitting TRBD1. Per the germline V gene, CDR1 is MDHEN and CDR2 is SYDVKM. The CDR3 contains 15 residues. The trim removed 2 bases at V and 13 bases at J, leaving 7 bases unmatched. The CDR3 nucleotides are TGTGCCAGCAGTTTACCCGGGACAGGGGGAAATCCCCTCCACTTT. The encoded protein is CASSLPGTGGNPLHF.